This T cell receptor beta chain was documented in a study of T cell responses to AZD1222 COVID-19 vaccine. V shed 4 bases and J 2 bases; nucleotides not matched to a gene: 5. CDR3 length equals 16 residues. The V gene's germline CDR1 is LNHDA and CDR2 SQIVND (reference sequence). Produced via immunoSEQ multiplex PCR; TCRdb's table is partial and in-frame only. This sample has 100,000 or so clones, with roughly nine tenths found just once. The rearrangement joins TRBV19 to TRBJ1-5, with 10 bases lining up with TRBD1. This TCR was sampled from an adult in good health. Specimen: peripheral blood, collected on day 0 of AZD1222 vaccination. The CDR3 here is CASSRTTGGGNQPQHF. Written as DNA, the CDR3 is TGTGCCAGTAGTAGAACGACAGGGGGCGGCAATCAGCCCCAGCATTTT.